This T cell receptor (beta chain) was observed in a study of Graves' ophthalmopathy and Graves' hyperthyroidism. For the study at large: Peripheral blood (taken before any treatment) was collected at initial diagnosis.

Study-level findings and limits: A classifier, a 13-signature model, separated ophthalmopathy from stable hyperthyroidism with around 88% sensitivity and about 82% specificity.

The CDR3 extends over 15 amino acids. Germline V gene lookup returns CDR1 SGHTA and CDR2 FQGTGA. Trimming pared 1 base from V and 3 bases from J, leaving 10 bases between. RNA transcripts were the template, and TCR beta CDR3 regions were amplified from them. The authors performed first-round RT-PCR with HTBI primers and then a second-round multiplex PCR. A single record per CDR3 protein comes from TCRdb applying MiXCR to the multiplex PCR reads. The data show about 740,000 distinct CDR3 sequences, 40% seen once. This clonotype appeared many times. The antigen remains unidentified. For donors with ophthalmopathy, the disease showed moderate-to-severe activity, reached CAS ≥3 and NOSPECS ≥4, and had lasted under 3 months.

This clonotype originated in an adult man with Graves' ophthalmopathy. The source material was peripheral blood. V gene TRBV7-3 combines with J gene TRBJ1-5, with D maybe TRBD1 (6 bases). CDR3 nucleotides: TGTGCCAGCAGCTTAAGTGGGGGGGCCAATCAGCCCCAGCATTTT. Amino acid sequence: CASSLSGGANQPQHF. The full variable domain, in which reference TRBV7-3 and TRBJ1-5 provide the parts outside the CDR3, is GAGVSQTPSNKVTEKGKYVELRCDPISGHTALYWYRQSLGQGPEFLIYFQGTGAADDSGLPNDRFFAVRPEGSVSTLKIQRTERGDSAVYLCASSLSGGANQPQHFGDGTRLSIL.